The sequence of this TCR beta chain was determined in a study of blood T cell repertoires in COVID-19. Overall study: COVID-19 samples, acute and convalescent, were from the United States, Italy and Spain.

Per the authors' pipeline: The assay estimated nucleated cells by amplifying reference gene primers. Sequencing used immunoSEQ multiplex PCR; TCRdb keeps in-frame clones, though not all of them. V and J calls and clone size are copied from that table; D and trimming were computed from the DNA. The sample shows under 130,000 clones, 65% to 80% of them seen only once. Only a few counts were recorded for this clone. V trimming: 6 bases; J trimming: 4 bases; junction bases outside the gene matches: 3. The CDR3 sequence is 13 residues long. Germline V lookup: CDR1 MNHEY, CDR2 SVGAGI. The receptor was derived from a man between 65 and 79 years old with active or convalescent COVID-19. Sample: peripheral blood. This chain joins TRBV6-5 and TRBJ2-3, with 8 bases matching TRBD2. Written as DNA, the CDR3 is TGTGCCAGCAGGGGGACTAGTTCAGATACGCAGTATTTT. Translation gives CASRGTSSDTQYF.